Listed here are 12 T cell receptor beta chains from one sample, sequenced in a study of T cells in women clearing cervical HPV infection. Profiling relied on immunoSEQ multiplex PCR, and the TCRdb table lists in-frame clones only, not all of them. The repertoire shows around 39,000 clones; the top ten hold 3.7%. The specimen was blood buffy coat. Receptors originate from a woman aged 18 to 69 with a cervical HPV16 infection that either progressed to CIN3+ or cleared (not recorded which).

Comments on this clone: The read gets to within 3 residues of the CDR3 end, and the germline J gene fills in the rest. This chain uses TRBV20-1 with TRBJ2-7, with 7 bases fitting TRBD2. V was pared by 6 bases and J by 3 bases, with 11 bases of the junction left unmatched. Germline V CDR1 and CDR2: DFQATT, SNEGSKA (reference sequence). The CDR3 contains 14 residues. The part of the CDR3 DNA that was read is TGCAGTGCCAGGGATCTAGCGGCCAACTACGAG. Protein product: CSARDLAANYE. The entire CDR3 reads CSARDLAANYEQYF.

Notes on this clone: The read ends 3 residues before the CDR3 terminus; that terminus is restored from the germline J gene. This rearrangement joins TRBV5-1 to TRBJ1-1, with 8 positions matching TRBD1. Trimming removed 0 bases from V and 3 bases from J; junction bases left unmatched: 7. CDR3 length: 16 residues. Germline lookup yields CDR1 SGHRS and CDR2 YFSETQ. The sequenced part of the CDR3 DNA is TGCGCCAGCAGCTTGGGCGACAGGGGTGTGCACACTGAA. Its protein product is CASSLGDRGVHTE. The entire CDR3 protein is CASSLGDRGVHTEAFF.

Regarding this clone: One end of the junction varies from germline; a read error may be responsible. The sequenced fragment ends 3 residues before the CDR3 boundary, so the rest is inferred from the germline J gene. J is TRBJ1-1 and V is TRBV4-2; D not resolved. CDR3 length: 13 amino acids. Germline values: CDR1 LGHNA, CDR2 YNFKEQ. The CDR3 bases that were read are TGCGCCAGCAGCCAGTCCGGGAACACTGAA. Protein: CASSQSGNTE. The complete CDR3 sequence is CASSQSGNTEAFF.

Remarks on this clone: One end of the junction varies from germline; a read error may be responsible. From the germline J gene comes the end of the CDR3, since the read stops 3 residues before it. The chain employs TRBV7-9 and TRBJ1-2; TRBD1 is a possible D gene (5 bases). CDR1 is SEHNR and CDR2 is FQNEAQ in the germline V gene (reference sequence). The CDR3 runs to 14 residues. CDR3 DNA (partial): TGTTCCAGCAGCTCTCAGGGAGGGAGCTATGGC. Its translation is CSSSSQGGSYG. The CDR3 reads in full as CSSSSQGGSYGYTF.

Worth noting for this clone: One end of the junction does not line up with germline, which may come from a read error. The read ends 3 residues early relative to the CDR3; the germline J gene fills the gap. The rearrangement links TRBV4-2 to TRBJ1-3; TRBD1 is a possible D gene (5 bases). Germline V CDR1 and CDR2: LGHNA, YNFKEQ. The CDR3 runs 15 residues. Incomplete CDR3 DNA: TGCGCCAGCAGCCCACAAGGGGATCCTGGAAACACC. This codes for CASSPQGDPGNT. The full CDR3 sequence reads CASSPQGDPGNTIYF.

A note on this clone: The read is 3 residues too short to cover the CDR3 end, so that end is filled in from the germline J gene. The J gene is TRBJ1-6, the V gene TRBV7-2; D is unclear. The CDR3 contains 14 residues. Trimming removed 5 bases from V and 6 bases from J, with 11 bases in between. Per the germline V gene, CDR1 is SGHTA and CDR2 is FQGNSA. The CDR3 is CASSQRAVNSPLHF. Incomplete CDR3 DNA: TGTGCCAGCAGCCAACGTGCAGTTAATTCACCC.

Concerning this clone: The read terminates 3 residues before the CDR3 end, so the remaining end is supplied by the germline J gene. This chain joins TRBV10-1 and TRBJ2-1, with 10 nucleotides matching TRBD2. The trim removed 8 bases at V and 5 bases at J, leaving 6 bases unmatched. Germline CDR1 and CDR2: WNHNN and SYGVQD (reference sequence). The CDR3 covers 14 residues. The covered CDR3 bases are TGCGCCAGCTTGCTAGCGGGAGAAAACAATGAG. Its translation: CASLLAGENNE. The entire CDR3 sequence reads CASLLAGENNEQFF.

Regarding this clone: The DNA ends 3 residues before the CDR3 does, and the rest of the CDR3 is filled in from the germline J gene. The chain joins TRBV10-3 to TRBJ2-2, with D perhaps TRBD2 (5 bases). The V gene lost 0 bases and the J gene lost 5 bases, with 10 bases spanning the gap. Per germline, CDR1 ENHRY and CDR2 SYGVKD. This CDR3 spans 15 amino acids. CDR3 DNA, as far as it was read: TGTGCCATCAGTGAGTCGATCCGGGGAACCGGGGAG. It encodes CAISESIRGTGE. The CDR3 in full is CAISESIRGTGELFF.

With regard to this clone: Sequencing ends 3 residues short of the CDR3 end; the germline J gene provides the rest. The chain is built from TRBV10-2 and TRBJ1-2, with D possibly TRBD1 on 5 matching bases. This CDR3 spans 16 amino acids. V dropped 6 bases and J dropped 5 bases, with 22 bases sitting between them. CDR1 WSHSY and CDR2 SAAADI come from the germline V gene. The CDR3 loop reads CASSKGVVGSLYGYTF. Partial CDR3 DNA: TGCGCCAGCAGCAAAGGGGTGGTCGGGTCCTTATATGGC.

About this clone itself: The read ends 3 residues early relative to the CDR3; the germline J gene fills the gap. The rearrangement links TRBV5-1 to TRBJ2-3, with TRBD2 matching over 8 bases. The CDR3 loop spans 14 amino acids. Trimming at V came to 3 bases and at J to 3 bases, leaving 3 bases not matched to a gene. The germline CDR1 and CDR2 sequences are SGHRS and YFSETQ. The CDR3 reads CASSSGGRTDTQYF. The CDR3 DNA, read in part, is TGCGCCAGCAGCTCGGGGGGGCGGACAGATACG.

The sequenced CDR3 bases are TGCAGTGCTGCCCGAGGGGAGGGTCAGACGCGTGGTGGGGCCAACGTC. Its translation is CSAARGEGQTRGGANV. In full, the CDR3 is CSAARGEGQTRGGANVLTF. The chain employs TRBV20-1 and TRBJ2-6; 7 bases are a match to TRBD2. The CDR3 is cut off 3 residues early in the read; its end comes from the germline J gene. J gave up 3 bases and V 5 bases, and 19 bases lay outside the gene matches. The CDR3 covers 19 residues. CDR1 DFQATT and CDR2 SNEGSKA come from the germline V gene (reference sequence).

Notes on this clone: The read ends 3 residues early relative to the CDR3; the germline J gene fills the gap. The chain couples TRBV5-5 to TRBJ1-1; D unclear. The V end lost 1 base, the J end lost 7 bases, and 17 bases lay between the germline ends. CDR3 length: 15 amino acids. Per germline, CDR1 SGHKS and CDR2 YYEKEE (reference sequence). CDR3 bases read: TGTGCCAGCAGCTTGTGGGCAGCGGGAGACGGTGAA. This encodes CASSLWAAGDGE. The full CDR3 is CASSLWAAGDGEAFF.